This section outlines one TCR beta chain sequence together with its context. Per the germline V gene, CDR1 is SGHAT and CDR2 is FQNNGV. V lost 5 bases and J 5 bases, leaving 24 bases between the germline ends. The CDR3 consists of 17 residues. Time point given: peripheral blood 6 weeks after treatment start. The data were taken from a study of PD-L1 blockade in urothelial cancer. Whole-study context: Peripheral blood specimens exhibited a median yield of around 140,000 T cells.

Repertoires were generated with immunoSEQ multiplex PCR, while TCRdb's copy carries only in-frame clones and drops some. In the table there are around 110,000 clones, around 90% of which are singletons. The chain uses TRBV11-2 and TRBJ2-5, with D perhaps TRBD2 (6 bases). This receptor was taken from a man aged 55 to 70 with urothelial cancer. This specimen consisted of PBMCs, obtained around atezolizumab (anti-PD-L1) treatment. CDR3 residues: CASSPGRRSVLPETQYF. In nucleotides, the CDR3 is TGTGCCAGCAGCCCTGGGAGGCGCTCCGTCCTCCCGGAGACCCAGTACTTC.